This record covers a single T cell receptor (beta chain). Its antigen remains unknown. Original handling: Filtering was not the same, since immunoSEQ gave junction-only sequences without quality scores. Sequencing was performed with immunoSEQ multiplex PCR; in TCRdb, only in-frame clones are kept and a portion is missing. The D gene and trimming were derived from the DNA, and the V and J assignments and clone size from that table. Here the sample spans about 490,000 clones, over 65% being singletons. With 2 bases removed from V and 6 bases from J, the gap between germline ends came to 11 bases. The germline gives CDR1 SGHTA, CDR2 FQGNSA. This CDR3 comprises 13 residues. The source of the sample is a study of shared clonotypes between healthy human individuals. Overall study findings and caveats: Limited genetic and exposure-history diversity came from having few donors. The sampled material consisted only of blood, and tissue repertoires are likely to differ.

The donors were adults (healthy and HIV-negative) with no recent acute infections or vaccinations. This sequence was found in a middle-aged woman in good health. Some clones in this sample may be carry-over from other donors' samples. This sequence joins TRBV7-2 and TRBJ2-7; the D is unclear. Sequencing was done on a sample of PBMCs. Written as DNA, the CDR3 is TGTGCCAGCAGCTTATCCCCTCCTTCCGAGCAGTACTTC. It specifies CASSLSPPSEQYF.